Below, 17 T cell receptor beta chains from the same sample are listed, as sequenced in a study of Graves' ophthalmopathy and Graves' hyperthyroidism. RNA transcripts yielded amplified TCR beta CDR3 regions. The library came from an HTBI-primed first-round RT-PCR and a second-round multiplex PCR. One entry per CDR3 protein results from TCRdb running MiXCR on the multiplex PCR reads. The data show under 350,000 distinct CDR3 sequences, about 17% seen once. Material: peripheral blood. Receptors originate from an adult man with Graves' ophthalmopathy.

This clonotype was recorded at least ten times. This chain connects TRBV19 to TRBJ2-5, with a tentative D call TRBD1 (6 bases). The CDR3 is 13 residues long. V was clipped by 3 bases and J by 5 bases, with 10 bases between them. Germline V lookup: CDR1 LNHDA, CDR2 SQIVND (reference sequence). The DNA of the CDR3 is TGTGCCAGTAGTATCCAGGGGATGGAGACCCAGTACTTC. Amino acids: CASSIQGMETQYF.

This clonotype has at least ten counts. The rearrangement joins TRBV30 to TRBJ2-7, with a tentative D call TRBD1 (5 bases). Germline loops: CDR1 GTSNPN, CDR2 SVGIG (reference sequence). CDR3 length: 13 residues. Trimming took 2 bases from V and 3 from J, leaving 11 bases between them. The CDR3 protein is CAWSLWQGYEQYF. The CDR3 bases are TGTGCCTGGAGTTTGTGGCAGGGCTACGAGCAGTACTTC.

This clonotype was found many times. V is TRBV7-9 and J is TRBJ2-7; no reliable D call. The CDR3 runs to 14 residues. Per germline, CDR1 SEHNR and CDR2 FQNEAQ (reference sequence). The V end was cut by 1 base, the J end by 1 base, with 8 bases between. The CDR3 protein is CASSLGAGSYEQYF. CDR3 in DNA: TGTGCCAGCAGCTTAGGGGCTGGATCCTACGAGCAGTACTTC. The full variable domain, rest sourced from reference TRBV7-9 and TRBJ2-7, is DTGVSQNPRHKITKRGQNVTFRCDPISEHNRLYWYRQTLGQGPEFLTYFQNEAQLEKSRLLSDRFSAERPKGSFSTLEIQRTEQGDSAMYLCASSLGAGSYEQYFGPGTRLTVT.

This clonotype has a handful of counts. CDR3 amino acids: CASSERGLLEETQYF. As DNA, the CDR3 is TGTGCCAGCAGTGAAAGGGGGCTACTTGAAGAGACCCAGTACTTC. The chain combines TRBV6-1 with TRBJ2-5; 7 bases map to TRBD1. With 2 bases clipped from V and 3 bases from J, the junction kept 6 bases outside the gene matches. Germline assignment: CDR1 MNHNS and CDR2 SASEGT. This CDR3 has 15 residues.

The chain links TRBV5-6 to TRBJ2-3, with D perhaps matching TRBD1 or TRBD2 (5 bases each). The CDR3 sequence is 14 residues long. The ends were cut back, 3 bases at V and 15 bases at J, with 23 bases in the middle. CDR1 SGHDT and CDR2 YYEEEE come from the germline V gene. The CDR3 loop reads CASSWRPGNTEAYF. The CDR3 DNA follows: TGTGCCAGCAGCTGGAGGCCAGGGAACACTGAAGCTTATTTT.

This clonotype was counted at least ten times. This rearrangement joins TRBV7-2 to TRBJ1-2; D remains unclear. Germline V gene data show CDR1 as SGHTA and CDR2 as FQGNSA. The CDR3 extends over 14 amino acids. Trimming cost V 8 bases and J 2 bases, with 15 bases left between them. This CDR3 reads CASPNAGTNYGYTF. In DNA, the CDR3 is TGTGCCAGCCCGAACGCGGGAACGAACTATGGCTACACCTTC.

The gene calls are TRBV19 and TRBJ2-7, with 14 bases identical to TRBD2. Unmatched junction bases numbered 3, after V lost 2 bases and J lost 3 bases. The CDR3 contains 16 residues. CDR1 and CDR2 (germline): LNHDA, SQIVND (reference sequence). The CDR3 DNA is TGTGCCAGTAGTATAAAGGGACTAGCGGGAGTCTACGAGCAGTACTTC. It is translated as CASSIKGLAGVYEQYF. Full variable domain (remainder filled in from reference TRBV19 and TRBJ2-7): DGGITQSPKYLFRKEGQNVTLSCEQNLNHDAMYWYRQDPGQGLRLIYYSQIVNDFQKGDIAEGYSVSREKKESFPLTVTSAQKNPTAFYLCASSIKGLAGVYEQYFGPGTRLTVT.

In its sample, this clonotype was seen many times. The gene calls are TRBV29-1 and TRBJ1-1, with 9 bases matching TRBD1. The CDR3 runs to 12 residues. The ends lost 7 bases at V and 3 bases at J; junction bases unmatched: 3. Germline-derived CDR1 and CDR2 are SQVTM and ANQGSEA. CDR3 protein: CSARTGDTEAFF. The CDR3 nucleotides read TGCAGCGCCAGGACAGGGGACACTGAAGCTTTCTTT. Filled out from reference TRBV29-1 and TRBJ1-1, the complete variable domain reads SAVISQKPSRDICQRGTSLTIQCQVDSQVTMMFWYRQQPGQSLTLIATANQGSEATYESGFVIDKFPISRPNLTFSTLTVSNMSPEDSSIYLCSARTGDTEAFFGQGTRLTVV.

Many counts were recorded for this clonotype. The rearrangement uses TRBV12-3 or TRBV12-4 and TRBJ1-2, with no clear D. Trimming pared 3 bases from V and 3 bases from J, leaving 5 bases between. CDR3 length equals 12 residues. CDR3 nucleotide sequence: TGTGCCAGCAGTTTCAGCGACTATGGCTACACCTTC. Protein product: CASSFSDYGYTF.

The V and J genes are TRBV2 and TRBJ2-2; 11 bases align to TRBD2. CDR1 SNHLY and CDR2 FYNNEI come from the germline V gene. The CDR3 sequence is 16 residues long. V lost 9 bases and J lost 0; bases outside the gene matches: 6. CDR3 nucleotides: TGTGCCAGTAGCCTAGCGGGGGGACCGAACACCGGGGAGCTGTTTTTT. The encoded protein is CASSLAGGPNTGELFF. Drawing the rest from reference TRBV2 and TRBJ2-2, the complete variable domain is EPEVTQTPSHQVTQMGQEVILRCVPISNHLYFYWYRQILGQKVEFLVSFYNNEISEKSEIFDDQFSVERPDGSNFTLKIRSTKLEDSAMYFCASSLAGGPNTGELFFGEGSRLTVL.

The sample holds many counts of this clonotype. V and J are TRBV28 and TRBJ2-5, with 7 nucleotides matching TRBD2. CDR1 is MDHEN and CDR2 is SYDVKM in the germline V gene. CDR3 length equals 15 residues. Germline trimming cut 4 bases from V and 5 bases from J; bases unmatched to any gene: 10. The CDR3 sequence is CASSSGGEGRETQYF. In nucleotides, the CDR3 is TGTGCCAGCAGTTCTGGGGGGGAGGGGAGGGAGACCCAGTACTTC. Full variable domain (missing parts from reference TRBV28 and TRBJ2-5): DVKVTQSSRYLVKRTGEKVFLECVQDMDHENMFWYRQDPGLGLRLIYFSYDVKMKEKGDIPEGYSVSREKKERFSLILESASTNQTSMYLCASSSGGEGRETQYFGPGTRLLVL.

This clonotype was found many times. The CDR3 is CASSPSRGETQYF. DNA of the CDR3: TGTGCCAGCAGTCCCAGCCGGGGAGAGACCCAGTACTTC. The chain has TRBV7-9 and TRBJ2-5; TRBD2 might be the D (5 bases). V lost 6 bases and J 4 bases, leaving 12 bases between the germline ends. The CDR3 contains 13 residues. Germline values: CDR1 SEHNR, CDR2 FQNEAQ (reference sequence).

The CDR3 region is CASSHRDIPPETQYF. As DNA, the CDR3 is TGTGCCAGCAGCCATCGGGACATACCACCGGAGACCCAGTACTTC. The chain is built from TRBV7-8 and TRBJ2-5; weak D call: TRBD1 (6 bases). The length of the CDR3 is 15 residues. The germline V and J ends were trimmed by 5 bases and 5 bases, with 18 bases remaining between them. CDR1 is SGHVS and CDR2 is FQNEAQ in the germline V gene.

The J gene is TRBJ1-5, the V gene TRBV6-1; the D gene is possibly TRBD1 (6 bases). Germline values: CDR1 MNHNS, CDR2 SASEGT. The CDR3 has 14 residues. Trimming took 6 bases from V and 7 from J, leaving 16 bases between them. The CDR3 here is CASSEQGWGQPQHF. CDR3 nucleotides: TGTGCCAGCAGCGAACAGGGATGGGGCCAGCCCCAGCATTTT.

As to this clonotype: At one boundary the junction diverges from the germline segment, which might be a read error. This chain links TRBV6-1 with TRBJ1-2, with D tentatively TRBD1 (6 bases). The length of the CDR3 is 14 residues. Germline assignment: CDR1 MNHNS and CDR2 SASEGT. The CDR3 DNA reads TGTGCCAGCTCTACTTTCGGGGGCAACGGGGGCTACATCTTC. It codes for CASSTFGGNGGYIF.

This clonotype appeared many times. This chain joins TRBV6-1 and TRBJ2-7; unclear D gene. The CDR3 is 13 amino acids. The V and J ends lost 7 bases and 5 bases respectively, with 15 bases between them. Germline loops: CDR1 MNHNS, CDR2 SASEGT. The CDR3 nucleotides read TGTGCCAGCAACGGAATCACCAAGAACGAGCAGTACTTC. Amino acid sequence: CASNGITKNEQYF.

This clonotype was counted at least ten times. The chain has TRBV6-5 and TRBJ1-2, with TRBD1 as a possible D gene (6 bases). The V gene lost 3 bases and the J gene lost 4 bases, with 18 bases spanning the gap. Per germline, CDR1 MNHEY and CDR2 SVGAGI. The CDR3 is 16 residues long. This CDR3 is CASSYPLTGTLYGYTF. CDR3 bases: TGTGCCAGCAGTTATCCGCTTACAGGGACCCTCTATGGCTACACCTTC.